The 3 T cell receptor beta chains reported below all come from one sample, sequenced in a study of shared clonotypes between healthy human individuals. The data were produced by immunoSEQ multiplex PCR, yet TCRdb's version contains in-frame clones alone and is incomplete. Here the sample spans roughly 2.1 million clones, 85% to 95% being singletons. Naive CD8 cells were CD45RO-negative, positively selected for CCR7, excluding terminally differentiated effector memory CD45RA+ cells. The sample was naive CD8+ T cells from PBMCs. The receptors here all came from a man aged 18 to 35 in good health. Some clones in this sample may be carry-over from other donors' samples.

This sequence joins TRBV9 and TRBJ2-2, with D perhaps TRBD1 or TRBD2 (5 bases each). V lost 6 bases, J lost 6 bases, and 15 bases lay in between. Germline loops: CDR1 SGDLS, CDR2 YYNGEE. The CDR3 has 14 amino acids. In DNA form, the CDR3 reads TGTGCCAGCACCGTGGGGGATTCGCCCGGGGAGCTGTTTTTT. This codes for CASTVGDSPGELFF.

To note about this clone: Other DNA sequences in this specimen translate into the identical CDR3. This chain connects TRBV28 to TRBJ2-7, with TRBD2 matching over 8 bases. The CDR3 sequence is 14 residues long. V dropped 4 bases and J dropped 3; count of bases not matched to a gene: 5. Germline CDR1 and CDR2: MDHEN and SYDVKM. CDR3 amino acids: CASSSGLASYEQYF. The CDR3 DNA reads TGTGCCAGCAGTTCAGGACTAGCAAGCTACGAGCAGTACTTC.

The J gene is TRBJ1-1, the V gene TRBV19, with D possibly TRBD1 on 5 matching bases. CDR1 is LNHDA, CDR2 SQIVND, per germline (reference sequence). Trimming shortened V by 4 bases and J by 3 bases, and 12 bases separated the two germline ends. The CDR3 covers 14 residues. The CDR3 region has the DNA TGTGCCAGTAGTAAGATGCAGGGAGACACTGAAGCTTTCTTT. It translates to CASSKMQGDTEAFF.